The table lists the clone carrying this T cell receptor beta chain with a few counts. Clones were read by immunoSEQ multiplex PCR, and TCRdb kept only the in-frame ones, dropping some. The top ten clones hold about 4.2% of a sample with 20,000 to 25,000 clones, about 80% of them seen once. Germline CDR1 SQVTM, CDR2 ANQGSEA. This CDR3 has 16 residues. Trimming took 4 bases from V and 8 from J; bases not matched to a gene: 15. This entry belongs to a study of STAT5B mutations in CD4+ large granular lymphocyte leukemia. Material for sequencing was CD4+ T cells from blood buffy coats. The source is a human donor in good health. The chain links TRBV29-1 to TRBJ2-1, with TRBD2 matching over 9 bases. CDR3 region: CSVALRGGTSLHEQFF. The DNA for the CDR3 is TGCAGCGTTGCCCTCCGGGGTGGGACTAGCCTCCATGAGCAGTTCTTC.